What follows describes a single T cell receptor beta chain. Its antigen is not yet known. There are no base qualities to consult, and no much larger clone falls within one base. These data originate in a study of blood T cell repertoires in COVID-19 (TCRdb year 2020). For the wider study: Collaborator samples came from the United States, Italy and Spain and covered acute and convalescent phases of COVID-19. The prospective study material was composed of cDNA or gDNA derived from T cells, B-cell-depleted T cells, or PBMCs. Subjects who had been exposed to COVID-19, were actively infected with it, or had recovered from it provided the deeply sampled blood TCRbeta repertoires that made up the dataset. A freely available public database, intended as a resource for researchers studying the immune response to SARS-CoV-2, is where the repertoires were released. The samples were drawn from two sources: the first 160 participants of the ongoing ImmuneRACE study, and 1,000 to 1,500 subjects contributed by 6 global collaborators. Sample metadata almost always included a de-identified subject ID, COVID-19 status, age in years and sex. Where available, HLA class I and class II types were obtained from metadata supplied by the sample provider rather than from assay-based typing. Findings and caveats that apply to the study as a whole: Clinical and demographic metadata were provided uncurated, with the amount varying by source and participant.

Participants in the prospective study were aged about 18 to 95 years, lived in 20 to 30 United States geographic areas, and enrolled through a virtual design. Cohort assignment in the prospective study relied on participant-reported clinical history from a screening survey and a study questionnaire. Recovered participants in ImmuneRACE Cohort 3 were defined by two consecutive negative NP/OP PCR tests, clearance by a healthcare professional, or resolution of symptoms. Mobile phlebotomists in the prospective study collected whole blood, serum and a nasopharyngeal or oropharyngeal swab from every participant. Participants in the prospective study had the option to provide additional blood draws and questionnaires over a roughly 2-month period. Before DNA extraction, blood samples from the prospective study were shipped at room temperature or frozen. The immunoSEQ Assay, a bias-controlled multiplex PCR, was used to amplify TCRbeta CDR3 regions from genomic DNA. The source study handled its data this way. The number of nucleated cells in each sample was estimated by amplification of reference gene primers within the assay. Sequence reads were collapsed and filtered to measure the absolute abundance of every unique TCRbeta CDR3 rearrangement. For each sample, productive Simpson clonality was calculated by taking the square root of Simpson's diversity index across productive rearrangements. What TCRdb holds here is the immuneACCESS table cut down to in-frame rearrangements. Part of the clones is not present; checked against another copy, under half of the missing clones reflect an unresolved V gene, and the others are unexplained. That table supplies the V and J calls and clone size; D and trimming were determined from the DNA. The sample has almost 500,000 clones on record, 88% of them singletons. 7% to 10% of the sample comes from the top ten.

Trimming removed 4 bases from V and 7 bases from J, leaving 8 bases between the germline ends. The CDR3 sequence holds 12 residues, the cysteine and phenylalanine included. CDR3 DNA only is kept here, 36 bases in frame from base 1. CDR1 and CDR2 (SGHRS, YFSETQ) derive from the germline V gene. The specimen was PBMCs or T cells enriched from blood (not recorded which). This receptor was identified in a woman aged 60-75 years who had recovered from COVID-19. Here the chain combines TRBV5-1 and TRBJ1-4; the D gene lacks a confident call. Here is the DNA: TGCGCCAGCAGCCCCCTAGGTGAAAAACTGTTTTTT. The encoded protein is CASSPLGEKLFF.